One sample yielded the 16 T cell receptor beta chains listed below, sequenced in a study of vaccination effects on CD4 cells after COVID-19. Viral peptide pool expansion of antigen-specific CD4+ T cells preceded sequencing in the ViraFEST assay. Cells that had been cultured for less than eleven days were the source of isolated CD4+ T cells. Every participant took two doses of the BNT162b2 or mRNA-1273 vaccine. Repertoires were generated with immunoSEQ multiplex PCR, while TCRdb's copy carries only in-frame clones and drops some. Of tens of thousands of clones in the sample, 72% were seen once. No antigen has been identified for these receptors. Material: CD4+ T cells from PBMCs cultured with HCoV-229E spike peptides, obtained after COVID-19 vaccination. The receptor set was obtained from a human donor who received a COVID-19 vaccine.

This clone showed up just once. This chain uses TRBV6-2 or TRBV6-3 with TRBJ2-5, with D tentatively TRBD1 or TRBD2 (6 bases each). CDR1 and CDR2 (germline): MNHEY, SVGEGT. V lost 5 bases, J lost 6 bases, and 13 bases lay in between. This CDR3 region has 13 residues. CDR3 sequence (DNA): TGTGCCAGCAGTCCCCTCGGGGGCCAGACCCAGTACTTC. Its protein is CASSPLGGQTQYF.

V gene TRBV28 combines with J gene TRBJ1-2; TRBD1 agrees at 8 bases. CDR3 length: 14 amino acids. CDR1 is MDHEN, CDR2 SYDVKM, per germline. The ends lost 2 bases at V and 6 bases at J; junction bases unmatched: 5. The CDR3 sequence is CASSLQGAHDGYTF. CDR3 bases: TGTGCCAGCAGTTTACAGGGGGCGCACGATGGCTACACCTTC.

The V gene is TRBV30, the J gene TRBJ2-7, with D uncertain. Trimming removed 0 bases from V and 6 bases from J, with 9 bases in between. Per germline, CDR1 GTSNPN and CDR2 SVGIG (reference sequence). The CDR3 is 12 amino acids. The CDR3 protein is CAWSVPRIEQYF. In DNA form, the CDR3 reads TGTGCCTGGAGTGTACCCAGAATCGAGCAGTACTTC.

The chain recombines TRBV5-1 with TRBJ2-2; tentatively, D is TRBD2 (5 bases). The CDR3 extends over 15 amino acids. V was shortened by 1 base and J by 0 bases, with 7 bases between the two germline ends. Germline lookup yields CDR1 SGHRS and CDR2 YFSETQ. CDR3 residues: CASSLTGSNTGELFF. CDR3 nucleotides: TGCGCCAGCAGCTTGACGGGGTCGAACACCGGGGAGCTGTTTTTT.

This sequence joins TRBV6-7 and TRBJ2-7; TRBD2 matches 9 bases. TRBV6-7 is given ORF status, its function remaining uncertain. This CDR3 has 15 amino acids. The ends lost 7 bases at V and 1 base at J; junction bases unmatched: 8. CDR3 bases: TGTGCCAGCACCCGCGAGCGGGAGGATTCCTACGAGCAGTACTTC. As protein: CASTREREDSYEQYF.

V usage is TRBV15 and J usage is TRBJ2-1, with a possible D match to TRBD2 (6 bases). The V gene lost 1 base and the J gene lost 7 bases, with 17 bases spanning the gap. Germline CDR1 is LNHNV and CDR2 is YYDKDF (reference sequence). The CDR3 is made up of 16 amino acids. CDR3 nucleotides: TGTGCCACCAGCAGAGCGCGCGGGACGGGTGCGAATGAGCAGTTCTTC. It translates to CATSRARGTGANEQFF. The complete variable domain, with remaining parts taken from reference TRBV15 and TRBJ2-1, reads DAMVIQNPRYQVTQFGKPVTLSCSQTLNHNVMYWYQQKSSQAPKLLFHYYDKDFNNEADTPDNFQSRRPNTSFCFLDIRSPGLGDTAMYLCATSRARGTGANEQFFGPGTRLTVL.

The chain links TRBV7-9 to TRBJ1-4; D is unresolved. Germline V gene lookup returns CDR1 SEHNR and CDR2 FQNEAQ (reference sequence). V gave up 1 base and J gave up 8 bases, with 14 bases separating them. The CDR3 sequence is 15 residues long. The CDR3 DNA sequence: TGTGCCAGCAGCTTAGTTGAGGGTTTGCTCGAAAAACTGTTTTTT. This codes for CASSLVEGLLEKLFF.

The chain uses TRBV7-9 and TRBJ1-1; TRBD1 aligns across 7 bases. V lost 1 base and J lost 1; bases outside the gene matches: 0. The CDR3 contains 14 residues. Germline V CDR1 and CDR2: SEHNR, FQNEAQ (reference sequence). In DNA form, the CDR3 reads TGTGCCAGCAGCTTAGGACAGGGGAACACTGAAGCTTTCTTT. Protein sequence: CASSLGQGNTEAFF.

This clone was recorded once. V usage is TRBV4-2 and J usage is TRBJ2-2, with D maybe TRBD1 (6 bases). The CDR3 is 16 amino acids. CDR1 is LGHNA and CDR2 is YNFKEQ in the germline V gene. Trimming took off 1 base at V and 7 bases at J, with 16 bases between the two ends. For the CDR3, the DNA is TGTGCCAGCAGCCAAGGGATTAGGACAGTCCTCGGGGAGCTGTTTTTT. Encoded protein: CASSQGIRTVLGELFF.

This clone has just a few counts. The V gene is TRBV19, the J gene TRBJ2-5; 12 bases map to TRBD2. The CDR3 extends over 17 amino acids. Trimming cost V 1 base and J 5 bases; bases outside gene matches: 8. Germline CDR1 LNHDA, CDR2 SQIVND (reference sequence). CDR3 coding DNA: TGTGCCAGTAGTATAGGCCTGACTAGCGGGAGTGGTGAGACCCAGTACTTC. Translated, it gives CASSIGLTSGSGETQYF.

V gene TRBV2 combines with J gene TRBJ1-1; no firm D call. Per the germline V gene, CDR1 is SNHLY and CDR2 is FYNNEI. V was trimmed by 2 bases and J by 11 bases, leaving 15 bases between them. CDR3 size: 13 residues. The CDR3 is CASSELPLSRAFF. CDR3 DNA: TGTGCCAGCAGTGAACTGCCTCTATCTCGGGCTTTCTTT.

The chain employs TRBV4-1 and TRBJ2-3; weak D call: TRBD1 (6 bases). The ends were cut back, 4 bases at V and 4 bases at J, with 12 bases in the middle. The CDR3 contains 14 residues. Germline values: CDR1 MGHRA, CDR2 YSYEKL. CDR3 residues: CASSRQQGPDTQYF. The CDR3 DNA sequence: TGCGCCAGCAGCCGCCAACAGGGACCAGATACGCAGTATTTT.

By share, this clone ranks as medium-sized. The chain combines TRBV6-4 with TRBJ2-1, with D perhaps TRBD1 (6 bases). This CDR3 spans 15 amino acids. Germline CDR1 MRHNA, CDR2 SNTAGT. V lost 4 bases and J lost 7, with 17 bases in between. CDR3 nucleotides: TGTGCCAGCAGTGCTCAGGGGCGGAGCGGAAATGAGCAGTTCTTC. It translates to CASSAQGRSGNEQFF.

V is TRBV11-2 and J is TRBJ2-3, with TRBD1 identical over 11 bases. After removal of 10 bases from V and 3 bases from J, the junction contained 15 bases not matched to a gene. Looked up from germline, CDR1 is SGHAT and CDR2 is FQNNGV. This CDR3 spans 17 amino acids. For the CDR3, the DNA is TGTGCCACCGAGGGGGGGGACAGGGGGTTCTTGACAGATACGCAGTATTTT. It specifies CATEGGDRGFLTDTQYF.

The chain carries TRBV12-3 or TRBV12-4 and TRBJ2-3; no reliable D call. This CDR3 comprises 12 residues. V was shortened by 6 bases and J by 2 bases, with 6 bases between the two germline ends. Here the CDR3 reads CASSQITDTQYF. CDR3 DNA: TGTGCCAGCAGCCAAATCACAGATACGCAGTATTTT.

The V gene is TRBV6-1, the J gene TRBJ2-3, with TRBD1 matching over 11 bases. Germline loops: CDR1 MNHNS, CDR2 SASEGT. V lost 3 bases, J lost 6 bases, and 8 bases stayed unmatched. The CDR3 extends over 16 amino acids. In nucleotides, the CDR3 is TGTGCCAGCAGTGAGGGGACAGGGGGAAGGGGGGATACGCAGTATTTT. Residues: CASSEGTGGRGDTQYF.